This entry concerns a single TCR beta chain. Method: immunoSEQ multiplex PCR; TCRdb's copy keeps in-frame clones and lacks some. This table has around 290,000 clones, nearly 90% appearing once. The data originate from a study of blood T cell repertoires in COVID-19. The study drew participants aged about 18 to 90 years from some 24 US areas. Participants' reported clinical history set cohort assignment. Donors in Cohort 3 counted as recovered after two negative PCRs, clearance, or symptom resolution. The V end lost 3 bases, the J end lost 4 bases, and 27 bases lay between the germline ends. CDR3 length equals 19 residues. The germline V gene encodes CDR1 MDHEN and CDR2 SYDVKM.

The sequence derives from a woman in her thirties who had recovered from COVID-19. Material for sequencing was PBMCs or T cells enriched from blood (not recorded which). This chain uses TRBV28 with TRBJ2-5, with D perhaps matching TRBD1 (7 bases). The DNA of the CDR3 is TGTGCCAGCAGTTTCCGCGATTTTTCGGAGGGGGCATGGAGAGAGACCCAGTACTTC. Amino acids: CASSFRDFSEGAWRETQYF.